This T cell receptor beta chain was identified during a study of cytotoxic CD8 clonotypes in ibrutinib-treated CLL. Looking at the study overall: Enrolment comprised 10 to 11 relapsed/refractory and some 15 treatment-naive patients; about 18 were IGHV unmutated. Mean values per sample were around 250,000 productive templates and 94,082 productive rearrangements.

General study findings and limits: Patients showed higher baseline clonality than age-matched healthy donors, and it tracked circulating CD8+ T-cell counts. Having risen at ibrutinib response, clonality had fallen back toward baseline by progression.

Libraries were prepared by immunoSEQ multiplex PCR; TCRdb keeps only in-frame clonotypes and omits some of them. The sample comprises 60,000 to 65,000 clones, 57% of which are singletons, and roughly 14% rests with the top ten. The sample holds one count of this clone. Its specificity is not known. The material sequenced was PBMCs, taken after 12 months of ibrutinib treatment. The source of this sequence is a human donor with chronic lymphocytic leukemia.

The CDR3 loop is CASSAGGQQETQYF. The CDR3 nucleotides read TGTGCCAGCAGCGCGGGGGGTCAACAAGAGACCCAGTACTTC. The V gene is TRBV9, the J gene TRBJ2-5, with 7 bases lining up with TRBD2. From germline, CDR1 is SGDLS and CDR2 YYNGEE. V shed 3 bases and J 2 bases; nucleotides not matched to a gene: 4. The CDR3 covers 14 residues.